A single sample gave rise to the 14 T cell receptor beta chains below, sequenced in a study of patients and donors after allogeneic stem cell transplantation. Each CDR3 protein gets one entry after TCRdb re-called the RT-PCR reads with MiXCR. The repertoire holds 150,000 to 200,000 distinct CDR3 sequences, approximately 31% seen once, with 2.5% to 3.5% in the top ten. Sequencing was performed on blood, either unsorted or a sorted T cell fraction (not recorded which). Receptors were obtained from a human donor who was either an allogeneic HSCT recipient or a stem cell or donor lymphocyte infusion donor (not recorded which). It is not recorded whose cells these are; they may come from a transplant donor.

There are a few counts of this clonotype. CDR3: CSAILTNEKLFF. CDR3 nucleotide sequence: TGCAGTGCGATTTTAACTAATGAAAAACTGTTTTTT. The chain is built from TRBV29-1 and TRBJ1-4, with D unresolved. This CDR3 is built from 12 residues. Germline-derived CDR1 and CDR2 are SQVTM and ANQGSEA.

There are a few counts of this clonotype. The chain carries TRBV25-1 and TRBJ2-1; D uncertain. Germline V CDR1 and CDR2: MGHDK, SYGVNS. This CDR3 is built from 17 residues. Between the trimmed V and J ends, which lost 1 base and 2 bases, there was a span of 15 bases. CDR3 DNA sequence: TGTGCCAGCAGTGAATTCGGTGAGGAGACGACCTACAATGAGCAGTTCTTC. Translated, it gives CASSEFGEETTYNEQFF.

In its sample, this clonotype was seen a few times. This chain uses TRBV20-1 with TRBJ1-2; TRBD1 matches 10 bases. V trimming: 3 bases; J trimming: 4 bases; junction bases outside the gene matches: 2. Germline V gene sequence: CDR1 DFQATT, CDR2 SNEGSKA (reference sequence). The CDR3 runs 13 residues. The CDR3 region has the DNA TGCAGTGCTAGGACAGGGGGCAGCTATGGCTACACCTTC. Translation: CSARTGGSYGYTF.

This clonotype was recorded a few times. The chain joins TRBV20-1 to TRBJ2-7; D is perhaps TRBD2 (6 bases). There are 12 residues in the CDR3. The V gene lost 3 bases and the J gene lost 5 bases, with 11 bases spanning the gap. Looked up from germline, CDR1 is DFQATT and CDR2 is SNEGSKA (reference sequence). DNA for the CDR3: TGCAGTGCTAGCGGGAGCCCCGACGAGCAGTACTTC. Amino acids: CSASGSPDEQYF.

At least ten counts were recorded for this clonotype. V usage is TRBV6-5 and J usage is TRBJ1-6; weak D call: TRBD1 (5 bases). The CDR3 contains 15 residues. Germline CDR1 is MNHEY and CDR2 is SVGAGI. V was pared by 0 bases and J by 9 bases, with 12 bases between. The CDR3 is CASSYSGDLGSPLHF. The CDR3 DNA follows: TGTGCCAGCAGTTACTCGGGGGACTTAGGTTCACCCCTCCACTTT.

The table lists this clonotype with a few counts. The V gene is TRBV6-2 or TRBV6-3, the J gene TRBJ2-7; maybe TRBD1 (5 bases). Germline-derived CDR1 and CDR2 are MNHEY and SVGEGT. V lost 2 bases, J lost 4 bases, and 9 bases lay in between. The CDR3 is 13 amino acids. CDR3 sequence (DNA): TGTGCCAGCAGTTACGGGGCTACGTACGAGCAGTACTTC. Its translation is CASSYGATYEQYF.

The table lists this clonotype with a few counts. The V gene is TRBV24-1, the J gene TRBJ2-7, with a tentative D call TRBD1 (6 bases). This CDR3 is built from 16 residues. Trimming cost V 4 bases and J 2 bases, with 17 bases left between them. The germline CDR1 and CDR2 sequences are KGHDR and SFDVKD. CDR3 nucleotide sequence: TGTGCCACCAGTGACCCCTCAGACAGGAACCCCTACGAGCAGTACTTC. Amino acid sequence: CATSDPSDRNPYEQYF.

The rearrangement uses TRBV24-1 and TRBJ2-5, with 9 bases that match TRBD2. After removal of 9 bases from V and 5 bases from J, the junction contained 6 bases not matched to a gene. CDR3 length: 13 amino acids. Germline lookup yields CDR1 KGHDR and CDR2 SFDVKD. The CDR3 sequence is CATRAGGGETQYF. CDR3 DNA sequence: TGTGCCACCCGAGCGGGAGGAGGCGAGACCCAGTACTTC.

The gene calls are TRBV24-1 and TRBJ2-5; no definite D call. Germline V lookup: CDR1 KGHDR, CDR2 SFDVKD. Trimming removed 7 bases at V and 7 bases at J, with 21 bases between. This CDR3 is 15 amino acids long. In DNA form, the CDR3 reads TGTGCCACCAGCGGTGGAACCAACCCCTCAAGGACCCAGTACTTC. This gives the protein CATSGGTNPSRTQYF.

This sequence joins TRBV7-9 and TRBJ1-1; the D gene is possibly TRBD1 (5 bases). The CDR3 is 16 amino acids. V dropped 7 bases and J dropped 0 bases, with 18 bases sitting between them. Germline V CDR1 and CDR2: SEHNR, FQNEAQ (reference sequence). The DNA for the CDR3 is TGTGCCAGCATCTTTTTCGGTGGGGGAATGAACACTGAAGCTTTCTTT. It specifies CASIFFGGGMNTEAFF.

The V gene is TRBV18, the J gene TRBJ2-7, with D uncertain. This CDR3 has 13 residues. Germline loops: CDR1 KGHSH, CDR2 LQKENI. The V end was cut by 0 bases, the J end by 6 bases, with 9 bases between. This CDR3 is CASSPPVIREQYF. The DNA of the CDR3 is TGTGCCAGCTCACCACCAGTCATCCGCGAGCAGTACTTC.

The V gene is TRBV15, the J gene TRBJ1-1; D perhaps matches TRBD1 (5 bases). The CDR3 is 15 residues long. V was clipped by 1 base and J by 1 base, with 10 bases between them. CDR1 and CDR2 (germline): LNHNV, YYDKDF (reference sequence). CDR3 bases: TGTGCCACCAGCAGAGTACGACAGAAGAACACTGAAGCTTTCTTT. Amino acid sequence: CATSRVRQKNTEAFF.

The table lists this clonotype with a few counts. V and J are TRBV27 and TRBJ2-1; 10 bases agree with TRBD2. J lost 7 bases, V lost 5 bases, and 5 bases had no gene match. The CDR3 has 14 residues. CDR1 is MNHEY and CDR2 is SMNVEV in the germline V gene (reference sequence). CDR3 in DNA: TGTGCCAGCAGTCTAGCGGGAGCGGTAAATGAGCAGTTCTTC. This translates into CASSLAGAVNEQFF.

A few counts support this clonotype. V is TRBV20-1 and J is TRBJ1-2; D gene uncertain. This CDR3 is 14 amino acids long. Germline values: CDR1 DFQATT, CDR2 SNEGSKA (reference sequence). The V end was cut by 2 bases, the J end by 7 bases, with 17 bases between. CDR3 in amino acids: CSARLGVGGGGYTF. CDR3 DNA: TGCAGTGCTAGACTCGGAGTCGGAGGAGGTGGCTACACCTTC.